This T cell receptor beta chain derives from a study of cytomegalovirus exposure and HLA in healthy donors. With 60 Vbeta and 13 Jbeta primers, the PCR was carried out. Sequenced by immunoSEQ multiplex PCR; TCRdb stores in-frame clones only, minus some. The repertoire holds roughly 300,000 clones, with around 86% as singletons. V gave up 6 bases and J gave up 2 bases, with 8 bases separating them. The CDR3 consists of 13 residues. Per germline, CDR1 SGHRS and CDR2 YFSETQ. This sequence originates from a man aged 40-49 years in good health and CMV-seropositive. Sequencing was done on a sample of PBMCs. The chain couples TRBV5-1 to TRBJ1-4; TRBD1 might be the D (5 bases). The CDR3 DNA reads TGCGCCAGCACGGGGGACACTAATGAAAAACTGTTTTTT. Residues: CASTGDTNEKLFF.